This entry is about one TCR beta chain. Its antigen remains unidentified. The sample holds other DNA sequences that translate to the same CDR3. Investigators reverse transcribed all isolated RNA, so they sequenced expressed TCRB transcripts. Profiled with immunoSEQ multiplex PCR; TCRdb holds only in-frame clones, not every one. Seen here are approximately 730,000 clones, roughly an eighth observed once, and the top ten hold 0.022%. The data stem from a study of beta chain features in type 1 diabetes. Whole-study results and caveats: When Type 1 diabetes patients were examined, their TCRB CDR3s proved moderately but significantly shorter in all four CD4+ subsets.

Between the trimmed V and J ends, which lost 2 bases and 0 bases, there was a span of 8 bases. The CDR3 runs to 14 residues. From germline, CDR1 is MDHEN and CDR2 SYDVKM. The sequenced sample was naive CD4+ T cells from blood. V usage is TRBV28 and J usage is TRBJ2-7; D tentatively reads TRBD1 or TRBD2 (5 bases each). The sequence derives from a young man with type 1 diabetes. As DNA, the CDR3 is TGTGCCAGCAGTTTAGGGACGGTCTCCTACGAGCAGTACTTC. It specifies CASSLGTVSYEQYF.